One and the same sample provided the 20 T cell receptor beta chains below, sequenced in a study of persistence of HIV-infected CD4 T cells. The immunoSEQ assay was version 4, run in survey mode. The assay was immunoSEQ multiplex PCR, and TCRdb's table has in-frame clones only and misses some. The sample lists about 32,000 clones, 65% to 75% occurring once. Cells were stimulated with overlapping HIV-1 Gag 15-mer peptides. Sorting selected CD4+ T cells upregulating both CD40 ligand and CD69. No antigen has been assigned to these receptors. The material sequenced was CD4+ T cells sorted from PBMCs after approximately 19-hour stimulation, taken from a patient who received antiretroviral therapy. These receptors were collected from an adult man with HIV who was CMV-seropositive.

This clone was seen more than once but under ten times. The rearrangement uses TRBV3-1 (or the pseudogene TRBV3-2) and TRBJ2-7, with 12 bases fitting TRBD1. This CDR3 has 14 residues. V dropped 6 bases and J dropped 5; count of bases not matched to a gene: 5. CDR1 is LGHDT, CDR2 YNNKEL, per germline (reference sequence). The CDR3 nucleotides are TGTGCCAGCAGTCATGGGACAGGGGGCAACGAGCAGTACTTC. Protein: CASSHGTGGNEQYF.

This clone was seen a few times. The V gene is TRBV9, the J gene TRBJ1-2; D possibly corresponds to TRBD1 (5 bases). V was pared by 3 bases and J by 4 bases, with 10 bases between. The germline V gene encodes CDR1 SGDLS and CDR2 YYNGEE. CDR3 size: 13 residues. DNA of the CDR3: TGTGCCAGCAGCGCCCAGGGCAGCTATGGCTACACCTTC. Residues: CASSAQGSYGYTF.

The CDR3 DNA follows: TGCAGCGTGAGCTCGGGTCCTTTTGAGGCTTTCTTT. Translation gives CSVSSGPFEAFF. The V gene is TRBV29-1, the J gene TRBJ1-1; D gene ambiguous. Germline values: CDR1 SQVTM, CDR2 ANQGSEA. The CDR3 is 12 residues long. V lost 6 bases and J 11 bases, leaving 19 bases between the germline ends.

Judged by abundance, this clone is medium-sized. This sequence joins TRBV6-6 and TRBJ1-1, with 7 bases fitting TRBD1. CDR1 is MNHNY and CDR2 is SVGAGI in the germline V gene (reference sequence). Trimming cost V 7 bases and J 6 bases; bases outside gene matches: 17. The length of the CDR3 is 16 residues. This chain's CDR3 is CASTSQGQSGRAEAFF. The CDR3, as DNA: TGTGCCAGCACTAGTCAGGGACAGTCGGGCAGGGCTGAAGCTTTCTTT.

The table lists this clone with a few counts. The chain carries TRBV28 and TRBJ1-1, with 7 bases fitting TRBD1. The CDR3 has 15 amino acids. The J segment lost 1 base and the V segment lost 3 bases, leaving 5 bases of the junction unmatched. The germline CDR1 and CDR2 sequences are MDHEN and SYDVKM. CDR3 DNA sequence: TGTGCCAGCAGTTTCTCCGGGACAGCGAACACTGAAGCTTTCTTT. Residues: CASSFSGTANTEAFF.

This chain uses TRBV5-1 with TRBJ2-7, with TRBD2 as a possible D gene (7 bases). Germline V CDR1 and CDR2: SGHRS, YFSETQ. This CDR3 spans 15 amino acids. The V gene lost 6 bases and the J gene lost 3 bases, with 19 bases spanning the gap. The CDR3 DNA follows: TGCGCCAGCACCCTAGGGGGGGCTTCCAACTACGAGCAGTACTTC. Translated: CASTLGGASNYEQYF.

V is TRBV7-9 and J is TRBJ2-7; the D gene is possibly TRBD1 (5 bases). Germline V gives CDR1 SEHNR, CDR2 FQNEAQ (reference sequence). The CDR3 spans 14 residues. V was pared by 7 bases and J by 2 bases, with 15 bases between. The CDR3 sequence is CASTSLTEPYEQYF. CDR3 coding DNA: TGTGCCAGCACCTCCCTGACAGAGCCCTACGAGCAGTACTTC.

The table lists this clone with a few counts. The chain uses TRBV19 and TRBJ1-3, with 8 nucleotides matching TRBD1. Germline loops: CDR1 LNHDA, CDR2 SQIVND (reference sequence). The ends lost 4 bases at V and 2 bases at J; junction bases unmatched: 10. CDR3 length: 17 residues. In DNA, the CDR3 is TGTGCCAGTAGTAGCCTCAACAGGGGGAGAGCTGGAAACACCATATATTTT. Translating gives CASSSLNRGRAGNTIYF.

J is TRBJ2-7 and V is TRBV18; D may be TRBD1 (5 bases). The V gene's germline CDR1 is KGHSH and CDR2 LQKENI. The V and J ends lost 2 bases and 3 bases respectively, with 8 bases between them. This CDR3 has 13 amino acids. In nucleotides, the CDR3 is TGTGCCAGCTCACCATCAGGGCGCTACGAGCAGTACTTC. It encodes CASSPSGRYEQYF.

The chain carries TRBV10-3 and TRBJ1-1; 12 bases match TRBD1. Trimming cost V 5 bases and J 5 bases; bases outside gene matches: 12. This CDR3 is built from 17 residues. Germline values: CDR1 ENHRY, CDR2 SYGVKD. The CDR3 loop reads CAISTSGTGGVGTEAFF. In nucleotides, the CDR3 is TGTGCCATCAGTACATCCGGGACAGGGGGCGTGGGTACTGAAGCTTTCTTT.

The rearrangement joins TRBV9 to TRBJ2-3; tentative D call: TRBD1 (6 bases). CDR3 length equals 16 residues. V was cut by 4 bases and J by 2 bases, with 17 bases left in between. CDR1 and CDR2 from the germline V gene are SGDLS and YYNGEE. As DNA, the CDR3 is TGTGCCAGCAGCATACAGACAGGACTGCCCACAGATACGCAGTATTTT. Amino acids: CASSIQTGLPTDTQYF.

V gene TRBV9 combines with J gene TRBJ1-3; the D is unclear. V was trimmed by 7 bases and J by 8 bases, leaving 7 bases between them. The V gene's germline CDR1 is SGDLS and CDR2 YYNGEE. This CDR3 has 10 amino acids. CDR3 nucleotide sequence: TGTGCCAGCGGAGGAGACACCATATATTTT. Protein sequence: CASGGDTIYF. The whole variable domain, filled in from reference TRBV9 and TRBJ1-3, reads DSGVTQTPKHLITATGQRVTLRCSPRSGDLSVYWYQQSLDQGLQFLIQYYNGEERAKGNILERFSAQQFPDLHSELNLSSLELGDSALYFCASGGDTIYFGEGSWLTVV.

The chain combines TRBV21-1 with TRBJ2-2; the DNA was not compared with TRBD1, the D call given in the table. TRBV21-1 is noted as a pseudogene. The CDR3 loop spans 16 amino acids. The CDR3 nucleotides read TGTGCCAGCGGACGGGGGGACAGGGAGAAGACCGGGGAGCTGTTTTTT. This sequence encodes CASGRGDREKTGELFF.

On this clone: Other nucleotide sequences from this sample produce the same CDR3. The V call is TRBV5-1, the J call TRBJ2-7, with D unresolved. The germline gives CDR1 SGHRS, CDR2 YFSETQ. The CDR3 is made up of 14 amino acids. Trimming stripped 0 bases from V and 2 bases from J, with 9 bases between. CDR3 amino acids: CASSLVVSPYEQYF. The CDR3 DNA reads TGCGCCAGCAGCTTGGTTGTCAGTCCCTACGAGCAGTACTTC.

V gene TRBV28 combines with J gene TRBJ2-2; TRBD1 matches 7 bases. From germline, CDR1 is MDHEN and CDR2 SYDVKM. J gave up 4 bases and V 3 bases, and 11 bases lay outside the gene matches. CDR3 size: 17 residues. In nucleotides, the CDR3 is TGTGCCAGCAGTTTCGCACCGGGACAGAGAGGCACCGGGGAGCTGTTTTTT. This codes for CASSFAPGQRGTGELFF.

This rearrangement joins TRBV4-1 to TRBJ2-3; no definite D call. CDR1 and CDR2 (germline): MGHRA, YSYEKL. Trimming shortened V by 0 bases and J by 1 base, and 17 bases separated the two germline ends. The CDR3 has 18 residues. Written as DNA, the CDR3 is TGCGCCAGCAGCCAAGAGGGTGGGTCGGTGCCACGCACAGATACGCAGTATTTT. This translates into CASSQEGGSVPRTDTQYF.

CDR3 amino acids: CASSEIGTGASYEQYF. Written as DNA, the CDR3 is TGCGCCAGCAGTGAGATCGGGACAGGAGCCTCCTACGAGCAGTACTTC. The chain links TRBV10-2 to TRBJ2-7, with 8 bases lining up with TRBD1. The germline V gene has CDR1 WSHSY and CDR2 SAAADI. After removal of 2 bases from V and 0 bases from J, the junction contained 6 bases not matched to a gene. The length of the CDR3 is 16 residues.

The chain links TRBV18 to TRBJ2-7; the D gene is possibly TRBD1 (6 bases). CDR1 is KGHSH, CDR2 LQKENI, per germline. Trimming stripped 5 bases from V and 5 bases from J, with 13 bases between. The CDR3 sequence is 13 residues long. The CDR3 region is CASSGGQNNEQYF. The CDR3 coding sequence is TGTGCCAGCTCAGGGGGACAAAATAACGAGCAGTACTTC.

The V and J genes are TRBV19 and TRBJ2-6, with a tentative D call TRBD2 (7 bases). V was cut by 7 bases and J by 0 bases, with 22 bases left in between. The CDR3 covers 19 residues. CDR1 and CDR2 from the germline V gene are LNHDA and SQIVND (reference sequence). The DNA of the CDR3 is TGTGCCAGTACGGGGGGCCCGGGCAGCCCCTTCTCTGGGGCCAACGTCCTGACTTTC. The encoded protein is CASTGGPGSPFSGANVLTF.

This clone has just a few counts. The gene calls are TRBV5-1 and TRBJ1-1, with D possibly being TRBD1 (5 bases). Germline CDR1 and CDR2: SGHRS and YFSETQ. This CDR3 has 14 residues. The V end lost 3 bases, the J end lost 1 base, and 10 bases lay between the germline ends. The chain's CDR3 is CASSSRAPNTEAFF. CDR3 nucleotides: TGCGCCAGCAGCTCCAGGGCCCCGAACACTGAAGCTTTCTTT. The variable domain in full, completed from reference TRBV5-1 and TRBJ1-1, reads KAGVTQTPRYLIKTRGQQVTLSCSPISGHRSVSWYQQTPGQGLQFLFEYFSETQRNKGNFPGRFSGRQFSNSRSEMNVSTLELGDSALYLCASSSRAPNTEAFFGQGTRLTVV.